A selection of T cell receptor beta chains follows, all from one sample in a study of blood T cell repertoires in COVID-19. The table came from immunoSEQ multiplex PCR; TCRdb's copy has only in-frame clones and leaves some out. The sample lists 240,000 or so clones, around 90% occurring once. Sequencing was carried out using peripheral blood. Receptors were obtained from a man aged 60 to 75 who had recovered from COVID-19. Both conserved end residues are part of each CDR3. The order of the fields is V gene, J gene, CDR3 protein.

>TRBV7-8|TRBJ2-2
CASSSTGWTGELFF
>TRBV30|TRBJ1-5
CAWSVQGGSNQPQHF
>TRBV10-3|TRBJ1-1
CATLQGETAMNTEAFF
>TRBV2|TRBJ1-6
CASRPGGNSPLHF
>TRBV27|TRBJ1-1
CASSLSGSLEAFF
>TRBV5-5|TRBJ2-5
CASSLERWSETQYF
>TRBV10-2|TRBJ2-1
CASSESGRVLRGTYNEQFF
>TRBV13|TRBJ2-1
CASSSVLPTSGAYNEQFF
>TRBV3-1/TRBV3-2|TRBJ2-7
CASSIRGLAHEQYF
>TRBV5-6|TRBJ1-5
CASSLAKGADNQPQHF
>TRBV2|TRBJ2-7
CASRPTGYEQYF
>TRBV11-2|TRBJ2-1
CASSYPTRGNEQFF
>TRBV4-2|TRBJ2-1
CASSPIAGWNNEQFF